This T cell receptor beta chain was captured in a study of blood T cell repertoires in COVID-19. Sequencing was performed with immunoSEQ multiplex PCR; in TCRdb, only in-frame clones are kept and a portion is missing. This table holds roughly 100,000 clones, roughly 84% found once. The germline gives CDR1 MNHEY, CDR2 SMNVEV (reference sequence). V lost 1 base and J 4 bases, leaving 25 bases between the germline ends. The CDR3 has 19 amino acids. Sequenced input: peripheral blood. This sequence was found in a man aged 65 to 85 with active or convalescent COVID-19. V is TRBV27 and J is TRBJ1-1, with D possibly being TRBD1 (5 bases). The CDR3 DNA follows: TGTGCCAGCAGTTTATTAGGAGACACGACAGCTATCTGGGGCACTGAAGCTTTCTTT. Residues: CASSLLGDTTAIWGTEAFF.